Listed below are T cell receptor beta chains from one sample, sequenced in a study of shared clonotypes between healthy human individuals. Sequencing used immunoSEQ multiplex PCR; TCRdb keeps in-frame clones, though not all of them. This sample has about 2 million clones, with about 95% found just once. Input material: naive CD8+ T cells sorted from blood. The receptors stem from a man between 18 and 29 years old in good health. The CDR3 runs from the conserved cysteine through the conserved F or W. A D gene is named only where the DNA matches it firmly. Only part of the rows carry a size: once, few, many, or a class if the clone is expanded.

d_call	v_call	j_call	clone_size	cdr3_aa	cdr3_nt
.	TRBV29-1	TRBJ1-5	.	CSVDDGINQPQHF	TGCAGCGTTGACGACGGGATCAATCAGCCCCAGCATTTT
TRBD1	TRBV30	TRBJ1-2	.	CAWRDRDFYGYTF	TGTGCCTGGAGGGACAGGGACTTCTATGGCTACACCTTC
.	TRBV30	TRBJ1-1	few	CAWTLDSEAFF	TGTGCCTGGACCCTGGACAGTGAAGCTTTCTTT
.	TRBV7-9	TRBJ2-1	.	CASSPRGDNEQFF	TGTGCCAGCAGCCCAAGGGGGGACAATGAGCAGTTCTTC
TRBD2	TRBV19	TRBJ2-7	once	CASSMLAGESYEQYF	TGTGCCAGTAGTATGTTAGCGGGAGAATCCTACGAGCAGTACTTC
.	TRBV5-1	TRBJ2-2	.	CASSFTGTGELFF	TGCGCCAGCAGCTTCACAGGGACCGGGGAGCTGTTTTTT
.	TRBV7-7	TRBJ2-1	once	CASSLNGHGSYNEQFF	TGTGCTAGCAGCTTAAATGGGCATGGTTCCTACAATGAGCAGTTCTTC
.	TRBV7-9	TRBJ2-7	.	CASSPVPSENYEQYF	TGTGCCAGCAGCCCCGTCCCCTCGGAAAACTACGAGCAGTACTTC
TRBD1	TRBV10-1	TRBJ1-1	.	CASSPGDRGEAWNTEAFF	TGCGCCAGCAGCCCCGGGGACAGGGGGGAGGCATGGAACACTGAAGCTTTCTTT
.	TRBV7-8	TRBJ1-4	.	CASSYGTNEKLFF	TGTGCCAGCAGCTATGGAACGAATGAAAAACTGTTTTTT
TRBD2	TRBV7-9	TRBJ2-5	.	CASSLQASGLAVETQYF	TGTGCCAGCAGCTTACAGGCCTCAGGACTAGCAGTAGAGACCCAGTACTTC